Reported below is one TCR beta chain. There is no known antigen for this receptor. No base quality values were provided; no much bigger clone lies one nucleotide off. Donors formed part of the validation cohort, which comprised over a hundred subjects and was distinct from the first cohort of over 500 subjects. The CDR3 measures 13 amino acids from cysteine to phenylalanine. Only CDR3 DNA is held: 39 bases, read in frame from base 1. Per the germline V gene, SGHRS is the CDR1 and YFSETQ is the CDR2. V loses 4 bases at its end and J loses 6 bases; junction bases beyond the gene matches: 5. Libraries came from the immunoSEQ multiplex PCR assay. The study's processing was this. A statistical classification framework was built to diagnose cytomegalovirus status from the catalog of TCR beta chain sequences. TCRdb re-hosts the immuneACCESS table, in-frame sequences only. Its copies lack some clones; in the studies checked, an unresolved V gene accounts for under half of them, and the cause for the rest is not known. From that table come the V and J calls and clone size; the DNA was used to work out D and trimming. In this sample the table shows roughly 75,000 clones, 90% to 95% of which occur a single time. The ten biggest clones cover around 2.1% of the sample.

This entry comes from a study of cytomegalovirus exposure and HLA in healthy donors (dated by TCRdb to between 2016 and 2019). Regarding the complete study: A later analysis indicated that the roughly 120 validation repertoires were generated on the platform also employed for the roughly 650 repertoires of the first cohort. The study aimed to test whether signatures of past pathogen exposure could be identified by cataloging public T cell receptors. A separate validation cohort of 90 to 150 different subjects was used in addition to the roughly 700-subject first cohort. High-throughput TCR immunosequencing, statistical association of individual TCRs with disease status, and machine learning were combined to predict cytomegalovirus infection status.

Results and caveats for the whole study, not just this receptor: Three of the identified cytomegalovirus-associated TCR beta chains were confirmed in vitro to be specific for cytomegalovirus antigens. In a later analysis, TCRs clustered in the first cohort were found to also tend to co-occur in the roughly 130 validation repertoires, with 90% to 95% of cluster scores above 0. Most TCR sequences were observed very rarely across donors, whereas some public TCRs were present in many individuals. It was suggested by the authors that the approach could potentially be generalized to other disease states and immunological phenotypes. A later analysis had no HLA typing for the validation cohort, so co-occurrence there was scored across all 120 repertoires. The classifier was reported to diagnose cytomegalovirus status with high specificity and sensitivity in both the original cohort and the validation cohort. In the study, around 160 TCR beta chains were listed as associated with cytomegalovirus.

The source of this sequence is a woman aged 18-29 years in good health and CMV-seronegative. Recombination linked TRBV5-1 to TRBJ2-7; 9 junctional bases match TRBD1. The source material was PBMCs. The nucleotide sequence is TGCGCCAGCAGCGGGGGACAGGGTGGCGAGCAGTACTTC. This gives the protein CASSGGQGGEQYF.